These T cell receptor beta chains were read from a single sample in a study of blood T cell repertoires in COVID-19. Some clones are missing from TCRdb's copy, which holds only in-frame ones; the method was immunoSEQ multiplex PCR. This table holds about 76,000 clones, about 85% found once. The sample comprised peripheral blood. Receptors were obtained from a man aged 60-69 years with COVID-19, enrolled during active disease. Both conserved end residues are part of each CDR3. D genes are given only for firm matches. A row's size may be missing; if present it is once, few, many or a size class.

clone_size: -
cdr3_length: 11
j_call: TRBJ2-1
v_call: TRBV6-6
d_call: -
cdr3_nt: TGTGCCAGCAGTTACCGGAATGAGCAGTTCTTC
cdr3_aa: CASSYRNEQFF

clone_size: -
cdr3_length: 17
j_call: TRBJ2-1
v_call: TRBV7-9
d_call: TRBD2
cdr3_nt: TGTGCCAGCAGCCAAACCGGGACTAGCGGGAGGGGCAATGAACAGTTCTTC
cdr3_aa: CASSQTGTSGRGNEQFF

clone_size: -
cdr3_length: 12
j_call: TRBJ1-2
v_call: TRBV30
d_call: -
cdr3_nt: TGTGCCTGGACAATCCCGGGGGAGGGCTACACCTTC
cdr3_aa: CAWTIPGEGYTF

clone_size: -
cdr3_length: 19
j_call: TRBJ2-1
v_call: TRBV3-1/TRBV3-2
d_call: -
cdr3_nt: TGTGCCAGCAGCCAAGTTCGTCAGGGCACTCTTAGCTCCTACAATGAGCAGTTCTTC
cdr3_aa: CASSQVRQGTLSSYNEQFF

clone_size: -
cdr3_length: 11
j_call: TRBJ2-5
v_call: TRBV30
d_call: -
cdr3_nt: TGTGCCCACCGACTAGTGGAGACCCAGTACTTC
cdr3_aa: CAHRLVETQYF

clone_size: once
cdr3_length: 15
j_call: TRBJ1-5
v_call: TRBV27
d_call: TRBD1
cdr3_nt: TGTGCCAGCAGACCTAGACAGGGAAGCAATCAGCCCCAGCATTTT
cdr3_aa: CASRPRQGSNQPQHF

clone_size: -
cdr3_length: 16
j_call: TRBJ1-1
v_call: TRBV7-9
d_call: -
cdr3_nt: TGTGCCAGCAGCTTATTAAGAAACAGGCGTCACACTGAAGCTTTCTTT
cdr3_aa: CASSLLRNRRHTEAFF

clone_size: -
cdr3_length: 16
j_call: TRBJ1-4
v_call: TRBV6-1
d_call: -
cdr3_nt: TGTGCCAGCAGTGACGAGGAGGGCTTAACTAATGAAAAACTGTTTTTT
cdr3_aa: CASSDEEGLTNEKLFF

clone_size: -
cdr3_length: 18
j_call: TRBJ1-2
v_call: TRBV3-1/TRBV3-2
d_call: TRBD1
cdr3_nt: TGTGCCAGCAGCCAAGATTTCTGGACAGGGCCCTCTAACTATGGCTACACCTTC
cdr3_aa: CASSQDFWTGPSNYGYTF

clone_size: once
cdr3_length: 13
j_call: TRBJ1-1
v_call: TRBV11-3
d_call: -
cdr3_nt: TGTGCCAGCGCGGCAGGACTTTACACTGAAGCTTTCTTT
cdr3_aa: CASAAGLYTEAFF

clone_size: -
cdr3_length: 13
j_call: TRBJ2-3
v_call: TRBV10-3
d_call: -
cdr3_nt: TGTGCCATCAGCGCTAATCTTCGCGATACGCAGTATTTT
cdr3_aa: CAISANLRDTQYF

clone_size: -
cdr3_length: 12
j_call: TRBJ2-1
v_call: TRBV2
d_call: TRBD2
cdr3_nt: TGTGCCAGCAGCAGGACTAGGAATGAGCAGTTCTTC
cdr3_aa: CASSRTRNEQFF

clone_size: -
cdr3_length: 19
j_call: TRBJ2-1
v_call: TRBV7-6
d_call: TRBD2
cdr3_nt: TGTGCCAGCAGCTCGAAAACTAGCGGGAGGCCTCTCTCCTACAATGAGCAGTTCTTC
cdr3_aa: CASSSKTSGRPLSYNEQFF

clone_size: -
cdr3_length: 13
j_call: TRBJ1-4
v_call: TRBV18
d_call: -
cdr3_nt: TGTGCCAGCTCACCTTTTACTGATGAAAAACTGTTTTTT
cdr3_aa: CASSPFTDEKLFF

clone_size: few
cdr3_length: 17
j_call: TRBJ2-1
v_call: TRBV5-1
d_call: TRBD1
cdr3_nt: TGCGCCAGCAGCATCCCCGGGACAGGTTTGGGTAACAATGAGCAGTTCTTC
cdr3_aa: CASSIPGTGLGNNEQFF

clone_size: -
cdr3_length: 15
j_call: TRBJ2-3
v_call: TRBV18
d_call: TRBD1
cdr3_nt: TGTGCCAGCTCATCCCGGACAGGGAGCACAGATACGCAGTATTTT
cdr3_aa: CASSSRTGSTDTQYF

clone_size: few
cdr3_length: 16
j_call: TRBJ1-5
v_call: TRBV4-1
d_call: -
cdr3_nt: TGCGCCAGCAGCCAAGAAGAAGGGCCGGGGTTACAGCCCCAGCATTTT
cdr3_aa: CASSQEEGPGLQPQHF

clone_size: -
cdr3_length: 16
j_call: TRBJ2-4
v_call: TRBV5-1
d_call: TRBD2
cdr3_nt: TGCGCCAGCAGCTTGGCAGCGGGGGTGGGCAAAAACATTCAGTACTTC
cdr3_aa: CASSLAAGVGKNIQYF

clone_size: -
cdr3_length: 16
j_call: TRBJ2-5
v_call: TRBV5-4
d_call: TRBD1
cdr3_nt: TGTGCCAGCAGCACAAGACAGGGTTCAAACCAAGAGACCCAGTACTTC
cdr3_aa: CASSTRQGSNQETQYF

clone_size: few
cdr3_length: 14
j_call: TRBJ1-4
v_call: TRBV3-1/TRBV3-2
d_call: -
cdr3_nt: TGTGCCAGCAGCCCCAGGGCCTCAAACGAAAAACTGTTTTTT
cdr3_aa: CASSPRASNEKLFF

clone_size: -
cdr3_length: 16
j_call: TRBJ1-1
v_call: TRBV10-2
d_call: TRBD1
cdr3_nt: TGCGCCAGCAGCAACACCCAGGGGGGCCTGAATACTGAAGCTTTCTTT
cdr3_aa: CASSNTQGGLNTEAFF

clone_size: -
cdr3_length: 14
j_call: TRBJ2-1
v_call: TRBV11-2
d_call: TRBD1
cdr3_nt: TGTGCCAGCAGCCCTGGACAGGGGGCATTTGAGCAGTTCTTC
cdr3_aa: CASSPGQGAFEQFF

clone_size: once
cdr3_length: 13
j_call: TRBJ1-1
v_call: TRBV25-1
d_call: -
cdr3_nt: TGTGCCAGCAGTGGTCAGGGATTAGGTGAAGCTTTCTTT
cdr3_aa: CASSGQGLGEAFF

clone_size: -
cdr3_length: 15
j_call: TRBJ2-3
v_call: TRBV12-5
d_call: -
cdr3_nt: TGTGCTAGTGGTTTGGGAATGGACATGACAGATACGCAGTATTTT
cdr3_aa: CASGLGMDMTDTQYF

clone_size: few
cdr3_length: 16
j_call: TRBJ2-7
v_call: TRBV4-1
d_call: -
cdr3_nt: TGCGCCAGCAGCCAAGATCGGACCCCGGGGGACTACGAGCAGTACTTC
cdr3_aa: CASSQDRTPGDYEQYF

clone_size: -
cdr3_length: 14
j_call: TRBJ1-1
v_call: TRBV4-1
d_call: -
cdr3_nt: TGCGCCAGCAGTTTAGGTCAGGGTCGGACTGAAGCTTTCTTT
cdr3_aa: CASSLGQGRTEAFF

clone_size: -
cdr3_length: 19
j_call: TRBJ2-1
v_call: TRBV7-3
d_call: TRBD2
cdr3_nt: TGTGCCAGCAGCTTAAAGGGGACTAGCGGGAGGGGCTCCTACAATGAGCAGTTCTTC
cdr3_aa: CASSLKGTSGRGSYNEQFF

clone_size: once
cdr3_length: 13
j_call: TRBJ2-1
v_call: TRBV2
d_call: TRBD1
cdr3_nt: TGTGCCAGCCTAAGGGACAGCCAGAATGAGCAGTTCTTC
cdr3_aa: CASLRDSQNEQFF

clone_size: -
cdr3_length: 14
j_call: TRBJ2-7
v_call: TRBV5-4
d_call: -
cdr3_nt: TGTGCCAGCAGCTTGGAATCACAGGGTTACGAGCAGTACTTC
cdr3_aa: CASSLESQGYEQYF

clone_size: -
cdr3_length: 13
j_call: TRBJ1-1
v_call: TRBV7-3
d_call: -
cdr3_nt: TGTGCCAGCAGCTTACAGGGGAACACTGAAGCTTTCTTT
cdr3_aa: CASSLQGNTEAFF

clone_size: -
cdr3_length: 11
j_call: TRBJ1-4
v_call: TRBV19
d_call: -
cdr3_nt: TGTGCCAGTAGAGAACAGACGGAACTGTTTTTT
cdr3_aa: CASREQTELFF

clone_size: -
cdr3_length: 15
j_call: TRBJ1-4
v_call: TRBV19
d_call: TRBD1
cdr3_nt: TGTGCCAGTAGCCTGGCCGGGACAGATAATGAAAAACTGTTTTTT
cdr3_aa: CASSLAGTDNEKLFF

clone_size: -
cdr3_length: 14
j_call: TRBJ2-7
v_call: TRBV28
d_call: -
cdr3_nt: TGTGCCAGCAGTTCCGGCGGGGCGAGATACGAGCAGTACTTC
cdr3_aa: CASSSGGARYEQYF

clone_size: -
cdr3_length: 14
j_call: TRBJ2-2
v_call: TRBV5-1
d_call: TRBD1
cdr3_nt: TGCGCCAGCAGCTTCGGACAGGGGACCGGGGAGCTGTTTTTT
cdr3_aa: CASSFGQGTGELFF

clone_size: -
cdr3_length: 14
j_call: TRBJ2-5
v_call: TRBV20-1
d_call: -
cdr3_nt: TGCAGTGCTAGTGGGGCGGGGTCGGGAGAGACCCAGTACTTC
cdr3_aa: CSASGAGSGETQYF

clone_size: -
cdr3_length: 14
j_call: TRBJ2-3
v_call: TRBV11-1
d_call: -
cdr3_nt: TGTGCCAGCAGCTTAGGCCAGAACACAGATACGCAGTATTTT
cdr3_aa: CASSLGQNTDTQYF

clone_size: -
cdr3_length: 11
j_call: TRBJ2-7
v_call: TRBV5-1
d_call: -
cdr3_nt: TGCGCCAGCAAAGAGGAAGGCGAGCAGTACTTC
cdr3_aa: CASKEEGEQYF

clone_size: -
cdr3_length: 17
j_call: TRBJ2-1
v_call: TRBV7-2
d_call: -
cdr3_nt: TGTGCCAGCAGCTTTTGGTTGGTAGGGGCAGTCTACAATGAGCAGTTCTTC
cdr3_aa: CASSFWLVGAVYNEQFF

clone_size: -
cdr3_length: 17
j_call: TRBJ2-3
v_call: TRBV9
d_call: TRBD2
cdr3_nt: TGTGCCAGCAGCGTATCCCTAGCGGGGGGGCTAGCAGATACGCAGTATTTT
cdr3_aa: CASSVSLAGGLADTQYF

clone_size: -
cdr3_length: 15
j_call: TRBJ2-7
v_call: TRBV4-1
d_call: -
cdr3_nt: TGCGCCAGCAGCCCCTTCGAGCTAACCCCCTACGAGCAGTACTTC
cdr3_aa: CASSPFELTPYEQYF